The next 17 T cell receptor beta chains were all read from a single sample in a study of molecular identifiers for immune sequencing clone quantification. TCRdb used MiXCR to reprocess the PCR reads, holding one entry per CDR3 protein. Among about 67,000 distinct CDR3 sequences listed, under 20% were seen once. The specimen sequenced was naive CD8+ T cells from blood, with Jurkat cell RNA spiked in. Documented subset: FACS-sorted CD8+CD4-CCR7+CD45RA+ naive T cells. These receptors were taken from a human donor in good health. Some libraries in this study had Jurkat cell RNA spiked in.

This clonotype has at least ten counts. This chain joins TRBV9 and TRBJ1-1, with no clear D. Germline V gives CDR1 SGDLS, CDR2 YYNGEE. V dropped 0 bases and J dropped 5 bases, with 8 bases sitting between them. The CDR3 spans 13 residues. CDR3 loop: CASSVGTATEAFF. DNA of the CDR3: TGTGCCAGCAGCGTAGGGACGGCAACTGAAGCTTTCTTT.

This clonotype was seen a handful of times. A much larger clone differs from this one at a single base, so this may be a read error. The chain couples TRBV6-5 to TRBJ2-7; 9 bases map to TRBD1. The CDR3 has 18 residues. The ends lost 2 bases at V and 3 bases at J; junction bases unmatched: 14. Germline CDR1 is MNHEY and CDR2 is SVGAGI. CDR3 sequence: CASSYARDRDSHYYEQYF. The CDR3 DNA reads TGTGCCAGCAGTTACGCCCGGGACAGGGACTCCCACTACTACGAGCAGTACTTC.

This clonotype was seen repeatedly, ten times or more. J is TRBJ2-3 and V is TRBV20-1; a weak D match, TRBD2 (6 bases). The CDR3 has 13 amino acids. Germline values: CDR1 DFQATT, CDR2 SNEGSKA (reference sequence). V shed 2 bases and J shed 11 bases, with 17 bases lying between them. The CDR3 bases are TGCAGTGCTAGATTAGCGGAAGGTTCGGGGCAGTATTTT. Translated: CSARLAEGSGQYF.

The sample holds many counts of this clonotype. The chain uses TRBV20-1 and TRBJ2-1; D is ambiguous. This CDR3 has 11 amino acids. The V gene lost 7 bases and the J gene lost 3 bases, with 7 bases spanning the gap. The germline V gene encodes CDR1 DFQATT and CDR2 SNEGSKA (reference sequence). In nucleotides, the CDR3 is TGCAGTGGGCCCTTCTACAATGAGCAGTTCTTC. Translating it yields CSGPFYNEQFF.

This clonotype was recorded many times. The chain is built from TRBV19 and TRBJ1-1; no clear D gene. The CDR3 has 12 amino acids. Germline V gene sequence: CDR1 LNHDA, CDR2 SQIVND (reference sequence). V lost 2 bases and J 7 bases, leaving 8 bases between the germline ends. The CDR3 DNA reads as TGTGCCAGTAGTATACTGGGGAATGAAGCTTTCTTT. Translated, it gives CASSILGNEAFF.

The J gene is TRBJ1-2, the V gene TRBV11-3, with 9 bases lining up with TRBD1. Germline V CDR1 and CDR2: SGHNT, YENEEA. CDR3 size: 15 residues. With V trimmed by 5 bases and J by 2 bases, 6 bases remained unmatched. In nucleotides, the CDR3 is TGTGCCAGCAGCAACGGACAGGGGTGGAACTATGGCTACACCTTC. Translated: CASSNGQGWNYGYTF.

In its sample, this clonotype was seen many times. The rearrangement uses TRBV28 and TRBJ2-7, with 7 bases identical to TRBD1. Losses at the gene ends were 6 bases for V and 6 bases for J; bases not matched to a gene: 26. The CDR3 runs to 19 residues. Germline CDR1 reads MDHEN; CDR2 reads SYDVKM. The CDR3 loop is CASSTNVETGATSMIEQYF. CDR3 sequence (DNA): TGTGCCAGCAGCACCAATGTCGAAACAGGGGCCACATCAATGATCGAGCAGTACTTC.

This clonotype has a count of ten or more. V is TRBV19 and J is TRBJ1-6; no firm D call. V was trimmed by 3 bases and J by 9 bases, leaving 15 bases between them. The CDR3 covers 15 residues. Germline CDR1 LNHDA, CDR2 SQIVND (reference sequence). The CDR3 loop is CASSISTFNTSPLHF. CDR3 sequence (DNA): TGTGCCAGTAGTATCTCAACATTCAACACTTCACCCCTCCACTTT.

In its sample, this clonotype was seen many times. A read error may account for a junction end that differs from germline. This chain connects TRBV7-7 to TRBJ2-5, with D tentatively TRBD2 (6 bases). The CDR3 runs 15 residues. Germline V lookup: CDR1 SSHAT, CDR2 FNYEAQ (reference sequence). The CDR3 here is CASSLLATVQETQYF. The DNA of the CDR3 is TGTGCTAGCAGCTTACTAGCCACGGTTCAAGAGACCCAGTACTTC. The complete variable domain, with remaining parts taken from reference TRBV7-7 and TRBJ2-5, reads GAGVSQSPRYKVTKRGQDVTLRCDPISSHATLYWYQQALGQGPEFLTYFNYEAQPDKSGLPSDRFSAERPEGSISTLTIQRTEQRDSAMYRCASSLLATVQETQYFGPGTRLLVL.

There are a few counts of this clonotype. A read error is possible here, since a much larger clone lies one base away. The V call is TRBV29-1, the J call TRBJ2-7, with a possible D match to TRBD1 (5 bases). The CDR3 has 12 residues. CDR1 SQVTM and CDR2 ANQGSEA come from the germline V gene. The CDR3 coding sequence is TGCAGCGTCGTCGACAGCCCCTACGATCAGTACTTC. Translating gives CSVVDSPYDQYF.

This clonotype was counted between two and nine times. This rearrangement joins TRBV27 to TRBJ2-7, with 9 bases fitting TRBD2. V was pared by 3 bases and J by 2 bases, with 14 bases of the junction left unmatched. The CDR3 is 18 amino acids. The germline gives CDR1 MNHEY, CDR2 SMNVEV (reference sequence). The CDR3 DNA reads TGTGCCAGCAGTTTGCGGGGGGGGCAACTCGACTATACCTACGAGCAGTACTTC. This codes for CASSLRGGQLDYTYEQYF.

This clonotype was seen repeatedly, ten times or more. The chain has TRBV11-2 and TRBJ2-7; unclear D gene. The V gene lost 4 bases and the J gene lost 5 bases, with 21 bases spanning the gap. The CDR3 totals 16 residues. Germline V CDR1 and CDR2: SGHAT, FQNNGV. The CDR3 coding sequence is TGTGCCAGCAGCTCACCCCGGACGGAGTACGGGCACGAGCAGTACTTC. Its protein product is CASSSPRTEYGHEQYF.

The CDR3 loop is CASSPLSGRSSYNEQFF. CDR3 in DNA: TGTGCCAGTAGTCCCCTTAGCGGGAGGAGCTCCTACAATGAGCAGTTCTTC. This chain links TRBV19 with TRBJ2-1, with TRBD2 identical over 10 bases. The germline CDR1 and CDR2 sequences are LNHDA and SQIVND (reference sequence). The V segment lost 5 bases and the J segment 0 bases; nucleotides outside the gene matches: 7. The CDR3 length is 17 residues.

This clonotype was recorded at least ten times. This sequence joins TRBV10-2 and TRBJ2-3, with D possibly being TRBD1 or TRBD2 (5 bases each). The CDR3 runs to 14 residues. With 3 bases removed from V and 8 bases from J, the gap between germline ends came to 15 bases. Germline V lookup: CDR1 WSHSY, CDR2 SAAADI. The CDR3 loop is CASSDGLGAGTQYF. The CDR3 nucleotides are TGCGCCAGCAGTGACGGACTCGGGGCTGGTACGCAGTATTTT.

In this sample, this clonotype turned up many times. The chain recombines TRBV27 with TRBJ1-2; 7 nucleotides align to TRBD1. This CDR3 region has 14 residues. CDR1 is MNHEY and CDR2 is SMNVEV in the germline V gene (reference sequence). V shed 2 bases, J shed 4 bases, and the junction held 4 bases outside the gene matches. The CDR3 DNA follows: TGTGCCAGCAGTTTAGGGGGACAGATCTATGGCTACACCTTC. This translates into CASSLGGQIYGYTF.

This clonotype was seen a handful of times. The V gene is TRBV12-3 or TRBV12-4, the J gene TRBJ2-7; D remains ambiguous. V was pared by 3 bases and J by 5 bases, with 11 bases between. CDR3 length: 13 amino acids. The CDR3 DNA sequence: TGTGCCAGCAGTTTGGTGGGTCGGGACGAGCAGTACTTC. As protein: CASSLVGRDEQYF.

This clonotype was seen repeatedly, ten times or more. The rearrangement joins TRBV7-9 to TRBJ2-5; 9 nucleotides agree with TRBD1. The V gene end was trimmed by 4 bases and the J gene end by 5 bases; junction bases not matched to a gene: 8. CDR3 length: 15 residues. Per germline, CDR1 SEHNR and CDR2 FQNEAQ (reference sequence). CDR3 in amino acids: CASSSYRGRGETQYF. The CDR3 DNA is TGTGCCAGCAGCTCTTACAGGGGGCGCGGCGAGACCCAGTACTTC. Full variable domain (missing parts from reference TRBV7-9 and TRBJ2-5): DTGVSQNPRHKITKRGQNVTFRCDPISEHNRLYWYRQTLGQGPEFLTYFQNEAQLEKSRLLSDRFSAERPKGSFSTLEIQRTEQGDSAMYLCASSSYRGRGETQYFGPGTRLLVL.